The source of this T cell receptor beta chain is a study of blood T cell repertoires in COVID-19. Assay used: immunoSEQ multiplex PCR; TCRdb lists only in-frame clones, some missing. The table lists approximately 14,000 clones, 85% to 90% of them singletons, with roughly 34% in the top ten. In its sample, this clone was seen a few times. This sequence originates from a human donor in a cohort sampled during active COVID-19. The sample comprised peripheral blood.

CDR3 bases: TGTGCCAGCAGCGCCGCGGGGGTGTACCAAGAGACCCAGTACTTC. Its translation is CASSAAGVYQETQYF. This chain joins TRBV2 and TRBJ2-5; TRBD2 matches 7 bases. The germline CDR1 and CDR2 sequences are SNHLY and FYNNEI. V lost 6 bases to trimming and J lost 0 bases; unmatched junction nucleotides: 7. This CDR3 is built from 15 residues.